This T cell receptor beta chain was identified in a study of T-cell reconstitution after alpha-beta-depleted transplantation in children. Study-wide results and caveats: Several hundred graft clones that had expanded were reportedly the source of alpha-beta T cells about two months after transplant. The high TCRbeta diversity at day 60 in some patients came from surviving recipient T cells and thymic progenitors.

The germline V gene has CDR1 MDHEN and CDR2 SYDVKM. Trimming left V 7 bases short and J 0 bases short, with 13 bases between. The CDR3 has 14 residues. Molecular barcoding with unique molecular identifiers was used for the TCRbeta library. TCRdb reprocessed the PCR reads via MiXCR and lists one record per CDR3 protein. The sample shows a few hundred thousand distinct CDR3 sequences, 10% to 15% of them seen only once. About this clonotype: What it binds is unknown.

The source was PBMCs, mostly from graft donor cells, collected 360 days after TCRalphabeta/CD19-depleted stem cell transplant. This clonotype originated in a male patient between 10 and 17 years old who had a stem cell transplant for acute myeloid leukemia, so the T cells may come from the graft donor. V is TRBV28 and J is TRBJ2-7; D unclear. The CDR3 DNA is TGTGCCAGCATACACGGTTCCTTCTCCTACGAGCAGTACTTC. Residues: CASIHGSFSYEQYF. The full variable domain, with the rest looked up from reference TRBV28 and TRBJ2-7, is DVKVTQSSRYLVKRTGEKVFLECVQDMDHENMFWYRQDPGLGLRLIYFSYDVKMKEKGDIPEGYSVSREKKERFSLILESASTNQTSMYLCASIHGSFSYEQYFGPGTRLTVT.